The rows below give T cell receptor beta chains drawn from one sample of a study of response to subunit inactivated influenza vaccine. TCRdb independently ran MiXCR on the RT-PCR reads; one entry per CDR3 protein. The table includes about 180,000 distinct CDR3 sequences, approximately 11% detected once. The specimen comprised CD8+ T cells sorted from PBMCs, sampled roughly 24 months after vaccination. Receptor source: a man in his fifties or sixties who received an inactivated influenza vaccine. Each CDR3 is given with its conserved first and last residue.

cdr3_aa j_call v_call
CASSQDWPGTMNTEAFF TRBJ1-1 TRBV3-1
CASSLGDLTGELFF TRBJ2-2 TRBV11-2
CSVVGGEADAQYF TRBJ2-3 TRBV29-1
CASRDPRDSGTYEQYF TRBJ2-7 TRBV6-2/TRBV6-3
CASSYQGGGYGYTF TRBJ1-2 TRBV6-5
CASSEFDRSSTNEKLFF TRBJ1-4 TRBV28
CASSLVPETSTDTQYF TRBJ2-3 TRBV7-8
CASSLEPSGANVLTF TRBJ2-6 TRBV28
CSVRTGGGETQYF TRBJ2-5 TRBV29-1
CSARDHRGLVSVEAFF TRBJ1-1 TRBV20-1
CASNQVAGVGRNEQFF TRBJ2-1 TRBV7-9
CASSPETTVLYNEQFF TRBJ2-1 TRBV4-2
CAISVSRGFQETQYF TRBJ2-5 TRBV10-3
CASTEGGTYEQYF TRBJ2-7 TRBV2
CASDVGGGFNQPQHF TRBJ1-5 TRBV21-1
CASRIFDEQYF TRBJ2-7 TRBV6-2/TRBV6-3
CASSLDLAEQFF TRBJ2-1 TRBV11-2
CASRTLAGAGHEQFF TRBJ2-1 TRBV4-1
CSASMTGGGNEQFF TRBJ2-1 TRBV20-1
CASSFGTGAVEQYF TRBJ2-7 TRBV6-5
CATSRGGRIQETQYF TRBJ2-5 TRBV15
CASSESTLTSGSMETQYF TRBJ2-5 TRBV10-2
CASSQGGWANEKLFF TRBJ1-4 TRBV14
CASSPQEDQPQHF TRBJ1-5 TRBV6-1
CASSEEYLETQYF TRBJ2-5 TRBV2
CASSERQRGWNEQFF TRBJ2-1 TRBV6-1
CASSYSLLWTEPSYEQYF TRBJ2-7 TRBV6-5
CASSQTGNYEQYF TRBJ2-7 TRBV7-9
CASSLDGSGGAYNEQFF TRBJ2-1 TRBV12-3/TRBV12-4
CSVDPRESTDTQYF TRBJ2-3 TRBV29-1
CATSDFGTALQETQYF TRBJ2-5 TRBV24-1
CASSGRGSEAFF TRBJ1-1 TRBV28
CASRRRAGARETQYF TRBJ2-5 TRBV7-9
CASPPTGTGGPDTQYF TRBJ2-3 TRBV7-9
CASSYLEGRQGSPSLTYNEQFF TRBJ2-1 TRBV6-5
CASSTPGTGGYEQYF TRBJ2-7 TRBV19
CASSSRDTYEQYF TRBJ2-7 TRBV2
CAISLDAWDRGYTF TRBJ1-2 TRBV10-3
CAIKGGDSSTDTQYF TRBJ2-3 TRBV10-3
CASSQYNLGDTEAFF TRBJ1-1 TRBV4-2
CASSLGVFKFF TRBJ2-1 TRBV5-1
CASRYREMNEKLFF TRBJ1-4 TRBV4-1
CASSQAANNEQFF TRBJ2-1 TRBV14
CASRKKREGNTEAFF TRBJ1-1 TRBV2
CSVVGDNSYNEQFF TRBJ2-1 TRBV29-1
CASTPGADLNSPLHF TRBJ1-6 TRBV19
CASSFSGNIAGESTDTQYF TRBJ2-3 TRBV6-5
CASSEVAGSTDTQYF TRBJ2-3 TRBV27
CASSRQGSSYEQYF TRBJ2-7 TRBV27
CASSPVVGTSGGNEQFF TRBJ2-1 TRBV28
CASSWGTGAYEQYF TRBJ2-7 TRBV27
CSVVAGWDIQYF TRBJ2-4 TRBV29-1
CASSLIGGDFGNEQFF TRBJ2-1 TRBV27